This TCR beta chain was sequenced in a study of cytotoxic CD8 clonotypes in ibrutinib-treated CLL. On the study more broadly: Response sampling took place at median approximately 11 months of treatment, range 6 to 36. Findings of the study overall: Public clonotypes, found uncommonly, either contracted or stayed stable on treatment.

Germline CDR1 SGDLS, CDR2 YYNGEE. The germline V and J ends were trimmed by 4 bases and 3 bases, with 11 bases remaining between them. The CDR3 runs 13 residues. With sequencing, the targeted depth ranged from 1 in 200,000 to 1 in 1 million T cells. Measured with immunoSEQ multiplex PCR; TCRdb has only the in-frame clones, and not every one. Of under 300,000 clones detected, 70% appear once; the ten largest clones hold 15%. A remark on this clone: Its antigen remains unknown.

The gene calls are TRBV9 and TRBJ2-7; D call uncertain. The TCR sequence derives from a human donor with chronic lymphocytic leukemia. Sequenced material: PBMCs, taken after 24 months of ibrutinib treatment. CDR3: CASSSDAYYEQYF. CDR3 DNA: TGTGCCAGCAGCTCCGACGCATACTACGAGCAGTACTTC. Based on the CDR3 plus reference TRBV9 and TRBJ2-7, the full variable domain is DSGVTQTPKHLITATGQRVTLRCSPRSGDLSVYWYQQSLDQGLQFLIQYYNGEERAKGNILERFSAQQFPDLHSELNLSSLELGDSALYFCASSSDAYYEQYFGPGTRLTVT.